What follows are 27 T cell receptor beta chains derived from one specimen sequenced in a study of blood T cell repertoires in COVID-19. Only in-frame clones appear in the TCRdb table, and some are missing; sequencing was by immunoSEQ multiplex PCR. The table has over 250,000 clones, around four fifths seen once. The sample consisted of peripheral blood. The receptor set was obtained from a woman aged 45-65 years who had recovered from COVID-19.

V is TRBV5-4 and J is TRBJ2-2; the match to TRBD1 covers 9 bases. After removal of 2 bases from V and 4 bases from J, the junction contained 3 bases not matched to a gene. This CDR3 has 15 amino acids. Germline V gene data show CDR1 as SGHNT and CDR2 as YYREEE (reference sequence). CDR3 sequence: CASSLGQGPTGELFF. The CDR3 DNA is TGTGCCAGCAGCTTAGGACAGGGGCCCACCGGGGAGCTGTTTTTT.

This chain connects TRBV28 to TRBJ1-5; 7 nucleotides align to TRBD1. Germline CDR1 MDHEN, CDR2 SYDVKM. The CDR3 sequence is 14 residues long. After removal of 5 bases from V and 11 bases from J, the junction contained 12 bases not matched to a gene. The CDR3 region is CASSLALTGRSQHF. CDR3 DNA sequence: TGTGCCAGCAGTCTAGCCTTGACAGGGAGGTCCCAGCATTTT.

This chain uses TRBV9 with TRBJ1-3, with a possible D match to TRBD1 (5 bases). Trimming cost V 4 bases and J 1 base, with 12 bases left between them. The CDR3 has 15 amino acids. Looked up from germline, CDR1 is SGDLS and CDR2 is YYNGEE. The CDR3 protein is CASSIGTKSGNTIYF. The CDR3 nucleotides are TGTGCCAGCAGCATAGGGACTAAATCTGGAAACACCATATATTTT. The variable domain in full, completed from reference TRBV9 and TRBJ1-3, reads DSGVTQTPKHLITATGQRVTLRCSPRSGDLSVYWYQQSLDQGLQFLIQYYNGEERAKGNILERFSAQQFPDLHSELNLSSLELGDSALYFCASSIGTKSGNTIYFGEGSWLTVV.

This clone appeared a single time. The chain is built from TRBV28 and TRBJ2-2, with 7 bases identical to TRBD1. CDR1 and CDR2 from the germline V gene are MDHEN and SYDVKM. The J segment lost 0 bases and the V segment lost 5 bases, leaving 6 bases of the junction unmatched. The CDR3 is 16 amino acids. CDR3 sequence reads: CASSRTGVANTGELFF. The CDR3 DNA is TGTGCCAGCAGTCGGACAGGTGTTGCGAACACCGGGGAGCTGTTTTTT. Variable domain in full (rest from reference TRBV28 and TRBJ2-2): DVKVTQSSRYLVKRTGEKVFLECVQDMDHENMFWYRQDPGLGLRLIYFSYDVKMKEKGDIPEGYSVSREKKERFSLILESASTNQTSMYLCASSRTGVANTGELFFGEGSRLTVL.

Judged by abundance, this clone is medium-sized (0.01 to 0.1%). The chain has TRBV18 and TRBJ2-7, with D tentatively TRBD1 (6 bases). CDR3 length equals 16 residues. Germline CDR1 KGHSH, CDR2 LQKENI. V was shortened by 1 base and J by 1 base, with 14 bases between the two germline ends. This chain's CDR3 is CASSPRGGPESYEQYF. Here the CDR3 DNA reads TGTGCCAGCTCACCACGAGGGGGTCCAGAGTCCTACGAGCAGTACTTC.

The J gene is TRBJ2-1, the V gene TRBV7-2; D gene ambiguous. Germline values: CDR1 SGHTA, CDR2 FQGNSA. The germline V and J ends were trimmed by 2 bases and 5 bases, with 10 bases remaining between them. This CDR3 is 14 amino acids long. The CDR3 region has the DNA TGTGCCAGCAGCTTATACGTAACGGACAATGAGCAGTTCTTC. This encodes CASSLYVTDNEQFF. The full variable domain, in which reference TRBV7-2 and TRBJ2-1 provide the parts outside the CDR3, is GAGVSQSPSNKVTEKGKDVELRCDPISGHTALYWYRQSLGQGLEFLIYFQGNSAPDKSGLPSDRFSAERTGGSVSTLTIQRTQQEDSAVYLCASSLYVTDNEQFFGPGTRLTVL.

The sample holds one count of this clone. This sequence joins TRBV11-2 and TRBJ1-6; no clear D. The ends were cut back, 7 bases at V and 0 bases at J, with 10 bases in the middle. The length of the CDR3 is 15 residues. The germline CDR1 and CDR2 sequences are SGHAT and FQNNGV. The CDR3 DNA reads as TGTGCCAGCACCCCGGGGAACTCCTATAATTCACCCCTCCACTTT. This sequence encodes CASTPGNSYNSPLHF.

The chain combines TRBV6-5 with TRBJ1-1; tentative D call: TRBD1 (5 bases). V was clipped by 2 bases and J by 4 bases, with 11 bases between them. CDR3 length equals 14 residues. From germline, CDR1 is MNHEY and CDR2 SVGAGI. CDR3 region: CASSYGGIGTEAFF. CDR3 DNA sequence: TGTGCCAGCAGTTACGGGGGGATAGGCACTGAAGCTTTCTTT.

This clone was seen once. The genes are TRBV4-3 and TRBJ1-1, with TRBD1 identical over 9 bases. J was trimmed by 0 bases and V by 0 bases; bases with no gene match: 8. The length of the CDR3 is 18 residues. Per germline, CDR1 LGHNA and CDR2 YSLEER. CDR3 nucleotide sequence: TGCGCCAGCAGCCAAGAGGGACAGGGCCCGACAATGAACACTGAAGCTTTCTTT. Its translation is CASSQEGQGPTMNTEAFF.

V gene TRBV7-3 combines with J gene TRBJ2-5, with a possible D match to TRBD2 (6 bases). This CDR3 contains 13 residues. The ends were cut back, 5 bases at V and 4 bases at J, with 11 bases in the middle. The germline V gene encodes CDR1 SGHTA and CDR2 FQGTGA. The CDR3 DNA follows: TGTGCCAGCAGCCCCACCGGGGGAGAGACCCAGTACTTC. This codes for CASSPTGGETQYF.

This clone was counted once. This chain uses TRBV28 with TRBJ2-2; 13 positions match TRBD2. Losses at the gene ends were 6 bases for V and 6 bases for J; bases not matched to a gene: 4. The germline V gene encodes CDR1 MDHEN and CDR2 SYDVKM. The CDR3 extends over 15 amino acids. The CDR3 reads CASSTSGREAGELFF. CDR3 coding DNA: TGTGCCAGCAGCACTAGCGGGAGGGAAGCCGGGGAGCTGTTTTTT.

V gene TRBV2 combines with J gene TRBJ1-1; D uncertain. V gave up 0 bases and J gave up 3 bases, with 8 bases separating them. CDR1 is SNHLY and CDR2 is FYNNEI in the germline V gene. This CDR3 region has 14 residues. The CDR3 DNA reads TGTGCCAGCAGTGAAGCGAGGCAGTACACTGAAGCTTTCTTT. Its protein product is CASSEARQYTEAFF.

This clone was seen once. The rearrangement links TRBV7-8 to TRBJ2-7, with 8 bases aligning to TRBD2. The CDR3 runs 13 residues. V was pared by 8 bases and J by 0 bases, with 3 bases of the junction left unmatched. In germline, CDR1 is SGHVS, CDR2 FQNEAQ. The CDR3 nucleotides read TGTGCCAGCGTAACTAGCGGCTCCTACGAGCAGTACTTC. As protein: CASVTSGSYEQYF.

The rearrangement links TRBV27 to TRBJ1-1; D uncertain. Germline-derived CDR1 and CDR2 are MNHEY and SMNVEV (reference sequence). The CDR3 is 14 residues long. Trimming stripped 3 bases from V and 7 bases from J, with 15 bases between. For the CDR3, the DNA is TGTGCCAGCAGTTTCAGGCCTTACGGGGATGAAGCTTTCTTT. It encodes CASSFRPYGDEAFF.

The chain uses TRBV7-2 and TRBJ1-5; D ambiguous. The V end was cut by 1 base, the J end by 4 bases, with 5 bases between. Per germline, CDR1 SGHTA and CDR2 FQGNSA. There are 13 residues in the CDR3. CDR3 in DNA: TGTGCCAGCAGCTTAGATCAGAATCAGCCCCAGCATTTT. Protein sequence: CASSLDQNQPQHF.

This sequence joins TRBV4-2 and TRBJ2-3; 7 nucleotides match TRBD2. V dropped 5 bases and J dropped 4; count of bases not matched to a gene: 9. The CDR3 totals 15 residues. The germline V gene has CDR1 LGHNA and CDR2 YNFKEQ. The CDR3 nucleotides read TGTGCCAGCAGCGGGGACTCTAGCGGCGCAGATACGCAGTATTTT. Residues: CASSGDSSGADTQYF.

V usage is TRBV4-2 and J usage is TRBJ2-7; D gene unclear. With 0 bases removed from V and 3 bases from J, the gap between germline ends came to 6 bases. The CDR3 contains 13 residues. CDR1 and CDR2 (germline): LGHNA, YNFKEQ. The CDR3 DNA reads as TGTGCCAGCAGCCAAGATATCGGCTACGAGCAGTACTTC. This codes for CASSQDIGYEQYF.

The gene calls are TRBV4-1 and TRBJ2-5, with D possibly being TRBD1 (6 bases). The CDR3 is made up of 16 amino acids. V lost 3 bases and J lost 4, with 18 bases in between. CDR1 MGHRA and CDR2 YSYEKL come from the germline V gene. The CDR3 sequence is CASSQPLRQESETQYF. The CDR3 nucleotides read TGCGCCAGCAGCCAGCCGCTGCGACAGGAGTCAGAGACCCAGTACTTC.

The chain links TRBV4-1 to TRBJ1-3; tentatively, D is TRBD1 (5 bases). The V end lost 2 bases, the J end lost 0 bases, and 11 bases lay between the germline ends. CDR3 size: 16 residues. The V gene's germline CDR1 is MGHRA and CDR2 YSYEKL. The CDR3 sequence is CASSQNIGVSGNTIYF. CDR3 nucleotide sequence: TGCGCCAGCAGCCAAAATATAGGGGTCTCTGGAAACACCATATATTTT.

V and J are TRBV29-1 and TRBJ2-2; the D gene is possibly TRBD1 (5 bases). The CDR3 is 15 amino acids. The V and J ends lost 4 bases and 0 bases respectively, with 12 bases between them. Germline V gene lookup returns CDR1 SQVTM and CDR2 ANQGSEA. CDR3: CSVGSAGTNTGELFF. As DNA, the CDR3 is TGCAGCGTTGGGTCTGCAGGGACGAACACCGGGGAGCTGTTTTTT.

The chain joins TRBV6-1 to TRBJ1-5; 7 bases agree with TRBD1. Looked up from germline, CDR1 is MNHNS and CDR2 is SASEGT. CDR3 length: 14 amino acids. Germline trimming cut 3 bases from V and 4 bases from J; bases unmatched to any gene: 3. DNA for the CDR3: TGTGCCAGCAGTGACCAACAGGGGAATCAGCCCCAGCATTTT. This sequence encodes CASSDQQGNQPQHF.

The rearrangement joins TRBV5-1 to TRBJ1-4; TRBD1 agrees at 7 bases. Germline loops: CDR1 SGHRS, CDR2 YFSETQ. V lost 4 bases and J lost 5; bases outside the gene matches: 5. The CDR3 contains 14 residues. CDR3 nucleotides: TGCGCCAGCAGCAGAGACAGGGAGAATGAAAAACTGTTTTTT. Amino acids: CASSRDRENEKLFF. Based on the CDR3 plus reference TRBV5-1 and TRBJ1-4, the full variable domain is KAGVTQTPRYLIKTRGQQVTLSCSPISGHRSVSWYQQTPGQGLQFLFEYFSETQRNKGNFPGRFSGRQFSNSRSEMNVSTLELGDSALYLCASSRDRENEKLFFGSGTQLSVL.

This chain connects TRBV6-5 to TRBJ1-1, with D tentatively TRBD1 (5 bases). The V end was cut by 8 bases, the J end by 1 base, with 14 bases between. Germline loops: CDR1 MNHEY, CDR2 SVGAGI. The CDR3 runs 14 residues. The DNA for the CDR3 is TGTGCCAGCGGACACCCGGAAAAGAACACTGAAGCTTTCTTT. Amino acid sequence: CASGHPEKNTEAFF.

This chain uses TRBV27 with TRBJ1-2; 7 bases line up with TRBD1. CDR1 and CDR2 from the germline V gene are MNHEY and SMNVEV (reference sequence). This CDR3 has 17 residues. Losses at the gene ends were 5 bases for V and 7 bases for J; bases not matched to a gene: 19. The CDR3 DNA reads TGTGCCAGCAGTCCCGCGGGACAGCGAAGGGTAGGTCTTGGCTACACCTTC. This encodes CASSPAGQRRVGLGYTF.

The rearrangement joins TRBV5-1 to TRBJ2-2; 7 nucleotides match TRBD1. With V trimmed by 3 bases and J by 5 bases, 4 bases remained unmatched. This CDR3 is built from 14 residues. Germline V gene data show CDR1 as SGHRS and CDR2 as YFSETQ. CDR3 bases: TGCGCCAGCAGCTCCACGGACAGGACCGGGGAGCTGTTTTTT. It codes for CASSSTDRTGELFF.

V is TRBV28 and J is TRBJ2-1; the match to TRBD2 covers 7 bases. The CDR3 length is 16 residues. Losses at the gene ends were 4 bases for V and 8 bases for J; bases not matched to a gene: 14. The germline V gene encodes CDR1 MDHEN and CDR2 SYDVKM. The CDR3: CASSSAPALARDEQFF. CDR3 nucleotides: TGTGCCAGCAGTTCCGCACCAGCACTAGCGAGGGATGAGCAGTTCTTC.

This clone was observed a few times. The chain is built from TRBV14 and TRBJ2-7; D gene unclear. Trimming pared 7 bases from V and 3 bases from J, leaving 10 bases between. CDR3 length equals 12 residues. Germline V gene lookup returns CDR1 SGHDN and CDR2 FVKESK. This chain's CDR3 is CASNQAYYEQYF. In DNA form, the CDR3 reads TGTGCCAGCAATCAGGCCTACTACGAGCAGTACTTC.